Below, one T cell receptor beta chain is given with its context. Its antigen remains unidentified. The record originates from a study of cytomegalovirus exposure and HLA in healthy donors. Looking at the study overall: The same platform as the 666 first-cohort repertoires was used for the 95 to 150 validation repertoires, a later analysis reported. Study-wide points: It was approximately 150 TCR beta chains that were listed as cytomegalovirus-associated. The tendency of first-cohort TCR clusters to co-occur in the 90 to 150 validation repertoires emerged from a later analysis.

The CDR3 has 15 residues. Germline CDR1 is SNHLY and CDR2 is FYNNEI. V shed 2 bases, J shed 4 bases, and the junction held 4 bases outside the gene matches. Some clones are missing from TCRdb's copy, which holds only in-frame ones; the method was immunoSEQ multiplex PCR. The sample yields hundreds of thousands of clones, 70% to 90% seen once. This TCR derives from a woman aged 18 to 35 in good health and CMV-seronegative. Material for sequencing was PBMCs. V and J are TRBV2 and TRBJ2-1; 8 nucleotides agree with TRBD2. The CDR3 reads CASSESGTRYNEQFF. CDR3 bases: TGTGCCAGCAGTGAAAGTGGGACTAGGTACAATGAGCAGTTCTTC.